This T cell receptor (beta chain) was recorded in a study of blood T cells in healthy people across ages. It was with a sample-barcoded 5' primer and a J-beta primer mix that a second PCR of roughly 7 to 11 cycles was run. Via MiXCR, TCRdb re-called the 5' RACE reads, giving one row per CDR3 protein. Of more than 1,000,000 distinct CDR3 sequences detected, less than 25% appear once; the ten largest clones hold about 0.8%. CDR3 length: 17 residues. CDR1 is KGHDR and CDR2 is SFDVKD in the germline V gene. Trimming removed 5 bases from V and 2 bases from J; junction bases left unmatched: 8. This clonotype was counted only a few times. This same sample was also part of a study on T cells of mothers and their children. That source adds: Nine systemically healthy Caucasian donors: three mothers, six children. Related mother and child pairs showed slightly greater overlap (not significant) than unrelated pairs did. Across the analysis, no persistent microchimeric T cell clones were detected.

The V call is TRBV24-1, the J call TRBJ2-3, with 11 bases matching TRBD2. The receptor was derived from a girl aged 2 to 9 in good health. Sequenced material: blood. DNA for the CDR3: TGTGCCACCAGTGGACCGGGGACTAGCGGTTCCACAGATACGCAGTATTTT. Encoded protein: CATSGPGTSGSTDTQYF.